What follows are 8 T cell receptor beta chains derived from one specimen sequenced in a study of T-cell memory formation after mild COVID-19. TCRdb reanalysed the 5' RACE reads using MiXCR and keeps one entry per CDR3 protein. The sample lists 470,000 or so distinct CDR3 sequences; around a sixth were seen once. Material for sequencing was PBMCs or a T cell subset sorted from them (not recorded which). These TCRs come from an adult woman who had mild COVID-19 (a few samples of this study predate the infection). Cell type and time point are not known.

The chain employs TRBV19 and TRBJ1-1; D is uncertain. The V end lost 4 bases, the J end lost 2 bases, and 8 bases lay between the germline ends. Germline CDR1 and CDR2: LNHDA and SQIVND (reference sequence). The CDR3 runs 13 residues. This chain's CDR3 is CASSTMVNTEAFF. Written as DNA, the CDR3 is TGTGCCAGTAGTACCATGGTAAACACTGAAGCTTTCTTT.

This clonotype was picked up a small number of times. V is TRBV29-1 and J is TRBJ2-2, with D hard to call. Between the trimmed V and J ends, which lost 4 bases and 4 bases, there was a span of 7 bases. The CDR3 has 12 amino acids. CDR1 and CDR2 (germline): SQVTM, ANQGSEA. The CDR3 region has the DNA TGCAGCGTTGTCCCTGTCACCGGGGAGCTGTTTTTT. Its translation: CSVVPVTGELFF.

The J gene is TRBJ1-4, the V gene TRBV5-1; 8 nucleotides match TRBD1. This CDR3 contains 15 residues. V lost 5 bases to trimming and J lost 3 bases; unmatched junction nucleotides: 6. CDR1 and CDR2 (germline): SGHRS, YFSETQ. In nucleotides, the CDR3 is TGCGCCAGCAGAAATACAGGGGGAGCTAATGAAAAACTGTTTTTT. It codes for CASRNTGGANEKLFF.

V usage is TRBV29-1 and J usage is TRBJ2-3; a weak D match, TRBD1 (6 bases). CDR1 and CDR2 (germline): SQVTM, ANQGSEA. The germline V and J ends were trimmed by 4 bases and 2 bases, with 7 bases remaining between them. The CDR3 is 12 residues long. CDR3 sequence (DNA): TGCAGCGTTGGACAGGACACAGATACGCAGTATTTT. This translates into CSVGQDTDTQYF.

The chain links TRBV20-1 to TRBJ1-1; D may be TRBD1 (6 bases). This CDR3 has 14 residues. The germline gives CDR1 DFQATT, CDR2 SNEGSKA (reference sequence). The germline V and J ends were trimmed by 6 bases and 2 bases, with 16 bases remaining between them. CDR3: CSAPSGGPNTEAFF. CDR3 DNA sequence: TGCAGTGCCCCGAGTGGGGGGCCCAACACTGAAGCTTTCTTT.

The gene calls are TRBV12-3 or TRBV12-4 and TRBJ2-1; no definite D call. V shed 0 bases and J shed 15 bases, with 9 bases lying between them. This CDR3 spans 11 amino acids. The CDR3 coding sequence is TGTGCCAGCAGTTTAGCAGGGAATCGGTTCTTC. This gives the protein CASSLAGNRFF.

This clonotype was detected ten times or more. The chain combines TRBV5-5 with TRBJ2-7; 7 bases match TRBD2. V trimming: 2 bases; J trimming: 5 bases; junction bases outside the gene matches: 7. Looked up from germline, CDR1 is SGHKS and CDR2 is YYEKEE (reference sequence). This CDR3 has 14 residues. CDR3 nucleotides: TGTGCCAGCAGCTTACTTCAGGGAGGGCACGAGCAGTACTTC. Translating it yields CASSLLQGGHEQYF.

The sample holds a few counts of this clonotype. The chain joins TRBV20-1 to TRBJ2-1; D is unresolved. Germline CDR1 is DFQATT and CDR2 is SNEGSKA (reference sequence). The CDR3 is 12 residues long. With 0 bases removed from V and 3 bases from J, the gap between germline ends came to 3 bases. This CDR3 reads CSARELYNEQFF. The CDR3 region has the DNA TGCAGTGCTAGAGAACTCTACAATGAGCAGTTCTTC.